Below are 11 T cell receptor beta chains sequenced from a single sample in a study of T cell repertoires in ileal Crohn's disease. Data came from immunoSEQ multiplex PCR; TCRdb stores just in-frame clones and leaves some out. The table lists thousands of clones, roughly 81% of them singletons. Input material: ileal tissue. The receptors originated from an adult with Crohn's disease.

The gene calls are TRBV6-4 and TRBJ2-3; the match to TRBD1 covers 8 bases. The CDR3 sequence is 14 residues long. The junction had 3 bases not matched to a gene; V was cut back by 5 bases and J by 2 bases. CDR1 and CDR2 from the germline V gene are MRHNA and SNTAGT. CDR3 amino acids: CASSPGQDTDTQYF. The DNA for the CDR3 is TGTGCCAGCAGTCCGGGACAGGACACAGATACGCAGTATTTT.

The V gene is TRBV5-1, the J gene TRBJ2-7; 8 nucleotides match TRBD1. Trimming cost V 8 bases and J 5 bases; bases outside gene matches: 9. Germline V gives CDR1 SGHRS, CDR2 YFSETQ. The CDR3 spans 13 residues. CDR3 DNA sequence: TGCGCCAGTGGGAACAGGGGGAATCACGAGCAGTACTTC. This codes for CASGNRGNHEQYF.

The CDR3 sequence is CASSFSDRRLTNEKLFF. The CDR3 DNA reads as TGTGCCAGCAGCTTCTCCGACAGAAGATTAACTAATGAAAAACTGTTTTTT. V usage is TRBV7-6 and J usage is TRBJ1-4; D may be TRBD1 (5 bases). Germline lookup yields CDR1 SGHVS and CDR2 FNYEAQ. The CDR3 totals 17 residues. The V gene lost 3 bases and the J gene lost 1 base, with 15 bases spanning the gap.

Only one count was recorded for this clone. The chain carries TRBV11-2 and TRBJ1-6, with 7 bases that match TRBD1. The CDR3 has 16 residues. Trimming took 3 bases from V and 6 from J; bases not matched to a gene: 8. Germline CDR1 and CDR2: SGHAT and FQNNGV. CDR3 in amino acids: CASSFGTAGTNSPLHF. The CDR3 nucleotides are TGTGCCAGCAGCTTCGGGACAGCAGGGACTAATTCACCCCTCCACTTT. The entire variable domain, with the rest obtained from reference TRBV11-2 and TRBJ1-6, is as follows: EAGVAQSPRYKIIEKRQSVAFWCNPISGHATLYWYQQILGQGPKLLIQFQNNGVVDDSQLPKDRFSAERLKGVDSTLKIQPAKLEDSAVYLCASSFGTAGTNSPLHFGNGTRLTVT.

CDR3 sequence (DNA): TGTGCCAGCAGCTTTTCCGGGATCGTCTACGAGCAGTACTTC. It codes for CASSFSGIVYEQYF. This chain joins TRBV7-2 and TRBJ2-7; tentatively, D is TRBD2 (5 bases). There are 14 residues in the CDR3. V was trimmed by 3 bases and J by 3 bases, leaving 12 bases between them. Germline values: CDR1 SGHTA, CDR2 FQGNSA.

V gene TRBV6-1 combines with J gene TRBJ1-1; TRBD1 agrees at 8 bases. Germline V lookup: CDR1 MNHNS, CDR2 SASEGT. After removal of 4 bases from V and 1 base from J, the junction contained 8 bases not matched to a gene. The CDR3 consists of 16 residues. The CDR3 spells CASSGGTGQTNTEAFF. DNA for the CDR3: TGTGCCAGCAGTGGAGGGACAGGCCAAACGAACACTGAAGCTTTCTTT.

The V call is TRBV27, the J call TRBJ2-1, with TRBD2 as a possible D gene (5 bases). The CDR3 runs to 12 residues. V dropped 3 bases and J dropped 8 bases, with 8 bases sitting between them. Per the germline V gene, CDR1 is MNHEY and CDR2 is SMNVEV (reference sequence). CDR3 nucleotide sequence: TGTGCCAGCAGTTTTCCGGGGTATGAGCAGTTCTTC. Amino acid sequence: CASSFPGYEQFF.

V gene TRBV7-2 combines with J gene TRBJ2-7; 7 bases are a match to TRBD1. V was clipped by 5 bases and J by 0 bases; unmatched bases: 4. This CDR3 is 14 amino acids long. In germline, CDR1 is SGHTA, CDR2 FQGNSA. The CDR3 sequence is CASSLRQGSYEQYF. The CDR3 DNA reads TGTGCCAGCAGCCTAAGACAGGGCTCCTACGAGCAGTACTTC.

The rearrangement links TRBV30 to TRBJ2-7, with D perhaps TRBD1 (5 bases). CDR1 and CDR2 (germline): GTSNPN, SVGIG (reference sequence). V was pared by 0 bases and J by 4 bases, with 13 bases between. This CDR3 contains 14 residues. The DNA for the CDR3 is TGTGCCTGGAGTGTGCAGGGCGGCGGATACGAGCAGTACTTC. Translated, it gives CAWSVQGGGYEQYF. Variable domain in full (rest from reference TRBV30 and TRBJ2-7): SQTIHQWPATLVQPVGSPLSLECTVEGTSNPNLYWYRQAAGRGLQLLFYSVGIGQISSEVPQNLSASRPQDRQFILSSKKLLLSDSGFYLCAWSVQGGGYEQYFGPGTRLTVT.

The V gene is TRBV6-5, the J gene TRBJ1-1; no reliable D call. CDR1 and CDR2 (germline): MNHEY, SVGAGI. The CDR3 has 13 amino acids. The germline V and J ends were trimmed by 2 bases and 12 bases, with 16 bases remaining between them. The chain's CDR3 is CASSYPGENYPFF. For the CDR3, the DNA is TGTGCCAGCAGTTACCCCGGGGAAAACTATCCTTTCTTT.

The CDR3 reads CASSFGGISPLHF. The DNA for the CDR3 is TGTGCCAGCAGCTTTGGGGGGATTTCACCCCTCCACTTT. The chain couples TRBV7-9 to TRBJ1-6; weak D call: TRBD1 (5 bases). Germline V gives CDR1 SEHNR, CDR2 FQNEAQ (reference sequence). The CDR3 loop spans 13 amino acids. Trimming cost V 3 bases and J 9 bases, with 9 bases left between them.